This T cell receptor (beta chain) was recovered during a study of cytomegalovirus exposure and HLA in healthy donors. This clone was counted a few times. The primer mix had 60 Vbeta and 13 Jbeta primers. TCRdb's copy holds only in-frame clones and misses some; the assay was immunoSEQ multiplex PCR. This sample has approximately 150,000 clones, with 55% to 70% found just once. The sample was PBMCs. This TCR came from a woman aged 55-70 years in good health and CMV-seropositive.

The CDR3 region has the DNA TGTGCCAGCAGGGAGCGGGAAGGATTCGGGGAGCTGTTTTTT. Translation: CASREREGFGELFF. The V gene is TRBV6-4, the J gene TRBJ2-2; 7 bases are a match to TRBD2. Unmatched junction bases numbered 8, after V lost 6 bases and J lost 7 bases. Germline CDR1 MRHNA, CDR2 SNTAGT. The CDR3 is made up of 14 amino acids.